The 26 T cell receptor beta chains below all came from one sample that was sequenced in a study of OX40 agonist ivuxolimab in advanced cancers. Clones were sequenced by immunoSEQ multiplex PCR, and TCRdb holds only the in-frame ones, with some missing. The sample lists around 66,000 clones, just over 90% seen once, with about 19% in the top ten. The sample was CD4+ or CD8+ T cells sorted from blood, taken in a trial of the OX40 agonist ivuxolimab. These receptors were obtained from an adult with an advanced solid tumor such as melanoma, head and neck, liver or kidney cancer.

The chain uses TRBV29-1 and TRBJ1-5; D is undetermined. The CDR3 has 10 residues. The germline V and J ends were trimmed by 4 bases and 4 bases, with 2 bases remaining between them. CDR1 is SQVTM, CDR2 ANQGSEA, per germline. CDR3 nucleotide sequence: TGCAGCGTTGGGAATCAGCCCCAGCATTTT. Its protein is CSVGNQPQHF.

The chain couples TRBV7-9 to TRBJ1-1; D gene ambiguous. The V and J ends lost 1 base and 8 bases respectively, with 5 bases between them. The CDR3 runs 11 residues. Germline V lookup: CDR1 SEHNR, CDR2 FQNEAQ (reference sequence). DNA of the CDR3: TGTGCCAGCAGCTTAGGCAGGGAAGCTTTCTTT. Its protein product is CASSLGREAFF.

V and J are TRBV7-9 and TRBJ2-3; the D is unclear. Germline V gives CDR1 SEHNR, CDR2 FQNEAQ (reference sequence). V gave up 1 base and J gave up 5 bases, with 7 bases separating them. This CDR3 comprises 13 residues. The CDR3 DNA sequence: TGTGCCAGCAGCTTAGTCATTGGAGATACGCAGTATTTT. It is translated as CASSLVIGDTQYF. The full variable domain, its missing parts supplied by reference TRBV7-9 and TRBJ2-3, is DTGVSQNPRHKITKRGQNVTFRCDPISEHNRLYWYRQTLGQGPEFLTYFQNEAQLEKSRLLSDRFSAERPKGSFSTLEIQRTEQGDSAMYLCASSLVIGDTQYFGPGTRLTVL.

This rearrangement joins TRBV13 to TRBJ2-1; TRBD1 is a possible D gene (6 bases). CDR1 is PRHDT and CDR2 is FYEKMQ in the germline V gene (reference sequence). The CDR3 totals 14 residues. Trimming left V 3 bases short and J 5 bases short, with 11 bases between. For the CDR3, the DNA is TGTGCCAGCAGCTTCAGGACAGAAAACAATGAGCAGTTCTTC. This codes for CASSFRTENNEQFF. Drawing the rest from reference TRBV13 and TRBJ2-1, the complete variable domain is AAGVIQSPRHLIKEKRETATLKCYPIPRHDTVYWYQQGPGQDPQFLISFYEKMQSDKGSIPDRFSAQQFSDYHSELNMSSLELGDSALYFCASSFRTENNEQFFGPGTRLTVL.

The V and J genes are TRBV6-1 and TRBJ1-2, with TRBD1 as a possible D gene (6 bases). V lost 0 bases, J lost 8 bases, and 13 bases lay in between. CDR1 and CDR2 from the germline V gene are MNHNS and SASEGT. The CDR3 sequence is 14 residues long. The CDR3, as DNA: TGTGCCAGCAGTGAAGCGGAGGGGGTGGGCGGCTACACCTTC. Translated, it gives CASSEAEGVGGYTF.

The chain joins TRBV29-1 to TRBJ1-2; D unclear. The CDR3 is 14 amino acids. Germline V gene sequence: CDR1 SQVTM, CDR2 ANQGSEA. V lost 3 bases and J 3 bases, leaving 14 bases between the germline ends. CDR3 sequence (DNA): TGCAGCGTTGACTCTCCAGAAGCCCACTATGGCTACACCTTC. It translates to CSVDSPEAHYGYTF.

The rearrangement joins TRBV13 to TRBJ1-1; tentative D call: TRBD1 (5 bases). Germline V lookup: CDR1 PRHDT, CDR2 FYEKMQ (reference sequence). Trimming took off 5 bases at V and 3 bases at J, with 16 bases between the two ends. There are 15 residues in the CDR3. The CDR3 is CASSANPRGDTEAFF. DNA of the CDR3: TGTGCCAGCAGCGCTAACCCCCGGGGGGACACTGAAGCTTTCTTT. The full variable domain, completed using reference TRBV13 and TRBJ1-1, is AAGVIQSPRHLIKEKRETATLKCYPIPRHDTVYWYQQGPGQDPQFLISFYEKMQSDKGSIPDRFSAQQFSDYHSELNMSSLELGDSALYFCASSANPRGDTEAFFGQGTRLTVV.

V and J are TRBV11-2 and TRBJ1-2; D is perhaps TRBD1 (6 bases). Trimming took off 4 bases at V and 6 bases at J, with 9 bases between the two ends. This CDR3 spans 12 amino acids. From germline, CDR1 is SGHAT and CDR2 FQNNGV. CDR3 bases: TGTGCCAGCAGCTCGACAGGCGATGGCTACACCTTC. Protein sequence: CASSSTGDGYTF. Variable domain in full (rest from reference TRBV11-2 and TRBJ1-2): EAGVAQSPRYKIIEKRQSVAFWCNPISGHATLYWYQQILGQGPKLLIQFQNNGVVDDSQLPKDRFSAERLKGVDSTLKIQPAKLEDSAVYLCASSSTGDGYTFGSGTRLTVV.

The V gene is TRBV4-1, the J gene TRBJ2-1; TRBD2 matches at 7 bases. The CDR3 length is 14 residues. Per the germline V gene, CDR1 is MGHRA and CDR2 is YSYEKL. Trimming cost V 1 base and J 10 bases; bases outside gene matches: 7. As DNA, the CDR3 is TGCGCCAGCAGCCAAGTCTTGGCCGGGGGGGAGCAGTTCTTC. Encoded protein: CASSQVLAGGEQFF.

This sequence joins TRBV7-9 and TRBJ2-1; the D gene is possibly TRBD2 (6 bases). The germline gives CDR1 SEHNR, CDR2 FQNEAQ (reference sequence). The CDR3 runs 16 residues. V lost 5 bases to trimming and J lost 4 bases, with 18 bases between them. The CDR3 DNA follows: TGTGCCAGCAGCCCGACCTCTAGCGTTGAATACAATGAGCAGTTCTTC. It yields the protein CASSPTSSVEYNEQFF.

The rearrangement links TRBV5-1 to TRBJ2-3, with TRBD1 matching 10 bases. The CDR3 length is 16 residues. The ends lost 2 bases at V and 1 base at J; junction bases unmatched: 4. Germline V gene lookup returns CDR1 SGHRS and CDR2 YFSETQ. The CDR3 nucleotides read TGCGCCAGCAGCTTTACCGGGACAGGGGGCACAGATACGCAGTATTTT. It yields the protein CASSFTGTGGTDTQYF. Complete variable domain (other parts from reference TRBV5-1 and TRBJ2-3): KAGVTQTPRYLIKTRGQQVTLSCSPISGHRSVSWYQQTPGQGLQFLFEYFSETQRNKGNFPGRFSGRQFSNSRSEMNVSTLELGDSALYLCASSFTGTGGTDTQYFGPGTRLTVL.

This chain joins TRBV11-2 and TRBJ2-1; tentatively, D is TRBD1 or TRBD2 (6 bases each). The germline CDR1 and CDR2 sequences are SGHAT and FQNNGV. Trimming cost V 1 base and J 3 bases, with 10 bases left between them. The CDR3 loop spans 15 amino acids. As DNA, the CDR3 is TGTGCCAGCAGCTTAGGAGGGGGGTTCTACAATGAGCAGTTCTTC. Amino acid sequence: CASSLGGGFYNEQFF.

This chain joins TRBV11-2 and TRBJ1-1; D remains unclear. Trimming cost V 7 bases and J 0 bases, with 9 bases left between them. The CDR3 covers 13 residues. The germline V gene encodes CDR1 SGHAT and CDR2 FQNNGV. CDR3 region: CASNSGMNTEAFF. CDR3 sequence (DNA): TGTGCCAGCAACTCCGGAATGAACACTGAAGCTTTCTTT.

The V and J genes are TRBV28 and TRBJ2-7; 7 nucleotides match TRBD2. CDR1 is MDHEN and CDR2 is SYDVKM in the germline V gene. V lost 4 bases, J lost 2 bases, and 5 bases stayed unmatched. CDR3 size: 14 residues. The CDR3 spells CASSYGGDPYEQYF. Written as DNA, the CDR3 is TGTGCCAGCAGTTATGGGGGGGACCCCTACGAGCAGTACTTC.

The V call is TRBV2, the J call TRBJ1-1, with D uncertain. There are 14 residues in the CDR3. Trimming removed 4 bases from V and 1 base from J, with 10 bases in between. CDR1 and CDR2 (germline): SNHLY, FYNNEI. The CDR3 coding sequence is TGTGCCAGCAGTGGCCTAGTAGGGAACACTGAAGCTTTCTTT. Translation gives CASSGLVGNTEAFF.

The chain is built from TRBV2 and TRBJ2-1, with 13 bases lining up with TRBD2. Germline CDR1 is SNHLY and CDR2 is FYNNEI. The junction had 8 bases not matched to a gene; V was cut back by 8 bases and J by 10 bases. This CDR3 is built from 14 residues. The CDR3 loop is CASWTSGGRAEQFF. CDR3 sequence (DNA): TGTGCCAGCTGGACTAGCGGGGGACGGGCGGAGCAGTTCTTC.

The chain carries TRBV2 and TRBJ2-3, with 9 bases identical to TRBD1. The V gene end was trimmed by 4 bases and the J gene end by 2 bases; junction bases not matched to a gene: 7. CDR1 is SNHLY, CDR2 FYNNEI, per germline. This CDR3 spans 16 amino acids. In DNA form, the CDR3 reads TGTGCCAGCAGTGCTGGGGACAGGGCCTTCACAGATACGCAGTATTTT. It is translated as CASSAGDRAFTDTQYF.

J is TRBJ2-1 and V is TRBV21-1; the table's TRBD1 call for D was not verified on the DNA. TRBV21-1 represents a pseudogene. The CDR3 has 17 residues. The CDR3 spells CASSKGFRDRVRDEQFF. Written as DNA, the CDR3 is TGTGCCAGCAGCAAAGGGTTCCGGGACAGGGTTAGGGATGAGCAGTTCTTC.

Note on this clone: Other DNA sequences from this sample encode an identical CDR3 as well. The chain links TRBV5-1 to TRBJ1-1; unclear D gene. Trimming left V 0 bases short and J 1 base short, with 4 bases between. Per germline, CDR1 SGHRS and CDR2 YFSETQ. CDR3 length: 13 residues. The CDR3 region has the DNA TGCGCCAGCAGCTTGGGGGGGAACACTGAAGCTTTCTTT. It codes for CASSLGGNTEAFF. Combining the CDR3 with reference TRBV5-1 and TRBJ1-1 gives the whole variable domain KAGVTQTPRYLIKTRGQQVTLSCSPISGHRSVSWYQQTPGQGLQFLFEYFSETQRNKGNFPGRFSGRQFSNSRSEMNVSTLELGDSALYLCASSLGGNTEAFFGQGTRLTVV.

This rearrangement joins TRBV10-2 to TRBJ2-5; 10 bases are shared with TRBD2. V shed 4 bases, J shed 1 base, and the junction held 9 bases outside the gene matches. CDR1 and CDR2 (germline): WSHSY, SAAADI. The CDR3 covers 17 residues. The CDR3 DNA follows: TGCGCCAGCAGTGTAGCGGGGGGACATACTTCCCAAGAGACCCAGTACTTC. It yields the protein CASSVAGGHTSQETQYF.

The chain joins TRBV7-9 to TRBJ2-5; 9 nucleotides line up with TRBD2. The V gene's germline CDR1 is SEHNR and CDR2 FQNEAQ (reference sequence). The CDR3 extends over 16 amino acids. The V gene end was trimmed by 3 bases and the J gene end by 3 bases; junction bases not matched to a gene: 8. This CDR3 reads CASSFYSGGGEETQYF. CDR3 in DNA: TGTGCCAGCAGCTTTTATAGCGGGGGCGGGGAAGAGACCCAGTACTTC.

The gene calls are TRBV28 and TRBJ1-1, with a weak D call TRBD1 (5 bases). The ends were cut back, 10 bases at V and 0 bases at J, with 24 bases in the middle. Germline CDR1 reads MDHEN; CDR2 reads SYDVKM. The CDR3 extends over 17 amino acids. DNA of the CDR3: TGTGCCACCGAGTTCTCTGGGGGTTTTTCCATGAACACTGAAGCTTTCTTT. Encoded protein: CATEFSGGFSMNTEAFF.

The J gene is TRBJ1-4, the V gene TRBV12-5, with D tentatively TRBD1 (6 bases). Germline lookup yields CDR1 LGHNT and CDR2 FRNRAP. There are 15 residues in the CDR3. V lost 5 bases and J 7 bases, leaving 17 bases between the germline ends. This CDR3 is CASGPRGGAFEKLFF. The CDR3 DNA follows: TGTGCTAGTGGTCCCCGGGGGGGCGCGTTTGAAAAACTGTTTTTT. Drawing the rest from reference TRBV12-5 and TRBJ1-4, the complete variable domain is DARVTQTPRHKVTEMGQEVTMRCQPILGHNTVFWYRQTMMQGLELLAYFRNRAPLDDSGMPKDRFSAEMPDATLATLKIQPSEPRDSAVYFCASGPRGGAFEKLFFGSGTQLSVL.

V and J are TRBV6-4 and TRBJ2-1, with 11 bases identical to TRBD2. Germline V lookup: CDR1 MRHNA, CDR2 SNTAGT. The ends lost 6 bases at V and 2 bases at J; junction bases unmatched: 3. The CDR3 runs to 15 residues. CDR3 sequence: CASSISGGAYNEQFF. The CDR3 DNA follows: TGTGCCAGCAGCATTAGCGGGGGGGCCTACAATGAGCAGTTCTTC.

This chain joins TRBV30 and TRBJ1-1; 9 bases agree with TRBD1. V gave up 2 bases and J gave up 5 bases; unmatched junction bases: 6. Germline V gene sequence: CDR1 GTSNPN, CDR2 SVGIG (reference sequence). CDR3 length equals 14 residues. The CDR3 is CAWSSPTGGTEAFF. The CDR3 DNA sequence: TGTGCCTGGAGTTCTCCGACAGGGGGGACTGAAGCTTTCTTT.

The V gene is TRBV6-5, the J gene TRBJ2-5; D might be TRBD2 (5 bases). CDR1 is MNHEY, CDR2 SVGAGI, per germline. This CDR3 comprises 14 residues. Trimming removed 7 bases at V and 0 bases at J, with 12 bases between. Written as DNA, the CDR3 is TGTGCCAGCACAGGAGGAGACTACCAAGAGACCCAGTACTTC. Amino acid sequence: CASTGGDYQETQYF.